One TCR beta chain is described in this entry. What it binds is not known. These data belong to a study of Ad26.COV2.S vaccination and SARS-CoV-2 variants. Overall study findings and caveats: Post-vaccination spike-specific CD8+ and CD4+ T cell responses reportedly had substantial breadth. Across vaccine and placebo recipients, the breadth of non-spike TCRs was similar. Measurements of TCR breadth and depth may have given underestimates of the total T cell responses. Among vaccine recipients, spike-specific TCR breadth exceeded that of placebo recipients.

V dropped 5 bases and J dropped 8 bases, with 24 bases sitting between them. The CDR3 extends over 16 amino acids. Germline V CDR1 and CDR2: PRHDT, FYEKMQ (reference sequence). The repertoire was sequenced with immunoSEQ multiplex PCR; TCRdb's copy has only in-frame clones and lacks some. Among around 370,000 clones listed, about 92% were seen once. Sequences were derived from peripheral blood, sampled after recovery from COVID-19. V and J are TRBV13 and TRBJ1-2; D possibly corresponds to TRBD1 (5 bases). This receptor was identified in a human donor who had recovered from COVID-19. The CDR3 coding sequence is TGTGCCAGCAGCACTGGGTTGACAGCCCGGTCGGGGGGCTACACCTTC. It translates to CASSTGLTARSGGYTF. The full variable domain, rest sourced from reference TRBV13 and TRBJ1-2, is AAGVIQSPRHLIKEKRETATLKCYPIPRHDTVYWYQQGPGQDPQFLISFYEKMQSDKGSIPDRFSAQQFSDYHSELNMSSLELGDSALYFCASSTGLTARSGGYTFGSGTRLTVV.